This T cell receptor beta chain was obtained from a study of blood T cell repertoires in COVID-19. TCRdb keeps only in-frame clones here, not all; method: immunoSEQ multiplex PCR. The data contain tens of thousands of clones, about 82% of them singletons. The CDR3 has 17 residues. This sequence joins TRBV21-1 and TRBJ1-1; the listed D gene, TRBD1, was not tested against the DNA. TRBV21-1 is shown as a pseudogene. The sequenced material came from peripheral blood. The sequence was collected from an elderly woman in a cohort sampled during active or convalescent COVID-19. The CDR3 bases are TGTGCCAGCAGCAAAGCGCTCCGACAGGGGGCGTACCCTGAAGCTTTCTTT. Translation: CASSKALRQGAYPEAFF.